The source of this T cell receptor (beta chain) is a study of Ad26.COV2.S vaccination and SARS-CoV-2 variants. Findings and limits, study-wide: Marked by substantial breadth, spike-specific CD8+ and CD4+ T cell responses were reportedly seen after vaccination. Vaccine recipients posted higher spike-specific TCR breadth than their placebo counterparts.

Germline CDR1 SGHRS, CDR2 YFSETQ. This CDR3 is built from 15 residues. With V trimmed by 6 bases and J by 5 bases, 11 bases remained unmatched. The protocol was immunoSEQ multiplex PCR, while the TCRdb copy is restricted to in-frame clones and leaves out a portion. This repertoire shows some 350,000 clones, about 91% found once; its top ten account for under 5%. As for this clone: Its antigen is unknown.

This clonotype was obtained from a human donor who had recovered from COVID-19. V gene TRBV5-1 combines with J gene TRBJ2-7; TRBD1 agrees at 10 bases. Here the sequenced sample was peripheral blood, taken after recovery from COVID-19. CDR3 sequence reads: CASTLSGTGVDEQYF. CDR3 sequence (DNA): TGCGCCAGCACCCTATCCGGGACAGGGGTCGACGAGCAGTACTTC. Supplemented by reference TRBV5-1 and TRBJ2-7, the full variable domain reads KAGVTQTPRYLIKTRGQQVTLSCSPISGHRSVSWYQQTPGQGLQFLFEYFSETQRNKGNFPGRFSGRQFSNSRSEMNVSTLELGDSALYLCASTLSGTGVDEQYFGPGTRLTVT.